This TCR beta chain was found in a study of shared clonotypes between healthy human individuals. Study results and caveats: Among non-shared clonotypes, generation probabilities were lower than among those shared by all four donors. The study sampled only blood, and tissue repertoires likely differ. A small donor pool kept down the genetic and exposure-history diversity that was represented.

Authors' processing steps: For the immunoSEQ data, sequences were junction-only without quality scores, so filtering differed. Some clones are missing from TCRdb's copy, which holds only in-frame ones; the method was immunoSEQ multiplex PCR. The V and J calls and clone size were taken over from that table, and D and trimming were inferred from the DNA. In the table there are hundreds of thousands of clones, roughly 96% of which are singletons. In regard to this clone: Its target is not known.

Naive CD8 cells comprised CD45RO-negative, CCR7-positively selected cells, excluding terminally differentiated effector memory CD45RA+ cells. Sequenced: naive CD8+ T cells sorted from blood. The sequence derives from a woman younger than 45 in good health.

This chain's CDR3 is CASSPTGNYEQYF. CDR3 nucleotides: TGTGCCAGCAGCCCGACAGGGAACTACGAGCAGTACTTC. This chain joins TRBV5-4 and TRBJ2-7, with 7 bases aligning to TRBD1. The length of the CDR3 is 13 residues. J gave up 3 bases and V 4 bases, and 4 bases lay outside the gene matches. Germline V gene lookup returns CDR1 SGHNT and CDR2 YYREEE (reference sequence). Combining the CDR3 with reference TRBV5-4 and TRBJ2-7 gives the whole variable domain ETGVTQSPTHLIKTRGQQVTLRCSSQSGHNTVSWYQQALGQGPQFIFQYYREEENGRGNFPPRFSGLQFPNYSSELNVNALELDDSALYLCASSPTGNYEQYFGPGTRLTVT.